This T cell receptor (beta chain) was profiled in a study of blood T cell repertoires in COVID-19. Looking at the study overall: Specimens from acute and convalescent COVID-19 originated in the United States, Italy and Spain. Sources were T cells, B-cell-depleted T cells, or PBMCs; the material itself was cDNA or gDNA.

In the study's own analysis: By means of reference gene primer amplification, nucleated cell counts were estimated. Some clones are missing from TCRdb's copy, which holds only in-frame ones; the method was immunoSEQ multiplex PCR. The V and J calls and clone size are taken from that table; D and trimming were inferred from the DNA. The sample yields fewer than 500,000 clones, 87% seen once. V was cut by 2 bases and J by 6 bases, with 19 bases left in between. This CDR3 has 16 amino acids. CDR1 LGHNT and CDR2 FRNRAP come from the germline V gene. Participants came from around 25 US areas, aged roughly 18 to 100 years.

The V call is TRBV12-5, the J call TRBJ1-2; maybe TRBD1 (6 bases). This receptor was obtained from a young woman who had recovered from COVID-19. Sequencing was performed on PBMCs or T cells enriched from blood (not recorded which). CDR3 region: CASGLPRGGLQDGYTF. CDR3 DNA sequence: TGTGCTAGTGGTTTGCCCCGGGGGGGGCTACAGGATGGCTACACCTTC.